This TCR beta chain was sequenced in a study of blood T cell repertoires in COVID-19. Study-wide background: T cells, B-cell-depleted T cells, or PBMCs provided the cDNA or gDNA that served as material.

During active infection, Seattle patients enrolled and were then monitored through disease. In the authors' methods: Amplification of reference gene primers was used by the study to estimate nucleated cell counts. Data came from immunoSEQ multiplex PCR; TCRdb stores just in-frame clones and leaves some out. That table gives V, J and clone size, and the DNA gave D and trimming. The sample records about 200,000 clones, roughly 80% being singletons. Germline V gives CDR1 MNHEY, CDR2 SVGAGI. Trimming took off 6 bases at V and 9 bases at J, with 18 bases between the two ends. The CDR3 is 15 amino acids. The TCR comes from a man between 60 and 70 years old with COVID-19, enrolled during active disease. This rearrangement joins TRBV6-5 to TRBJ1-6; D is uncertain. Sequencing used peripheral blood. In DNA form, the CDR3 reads TGTGCCAGCAGCCCCTATGCGGGCATTGGTTCACCCCTCCACTTT. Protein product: CASSPYAGIGSPLHF.